Reported below is one T cell receptor beta chain. Its antigen is currently not known. No much larger clone exists at a distance of one base, and base qualities are not known. CDR1 is given as SGHTA and CDR2 as FQGNSA, both from the germline V gene. V is cut by 5 bases and J by 0 bases, and the space between the germline ends is 17 bases. The CDR3 runs 16 residues from the cysteine to the phenylalanine. CDR3 DNA only is kept here, 48 bases in frame from base 1. This sample stems from a study of response to subunit inactivated influenza vaccine (dated by TCRdb to between 2017 and 2018). Study-level background: To follow how T cells responded to a trivalent subunit inactivated influenza vaccine, the researchers relied on deep quantitative profiling of the T cell receptor repertoire. General conclusions and limits of the study: It was suggested by the authors that each seasonal influenza vaccination may recruit only a limited number of new T cells.

The method behind the library was RT-PCR. TCRdb records Illumina HiSeq 2500 as the sequencer. TCRdb's own reprocessing of the public reads used fastp at Q25 and MiXCR and kept productive beta chains. Entries are consolidated by CDR3 protein sequence, retaining the most common genes and DNA. In this sample the table shows roughly 650,000 distinct CDR3 sequences, around 15% of which occur a single time. Jointly, the top ten make up approximately 7.6% of the sample. The V and J genes are TRBV7-2 and TRBJ2-7; no D gene call is confident. This specimen consisted of PBMCs from blood, obtained less than 15 days before vaccination. This clonotype was obtained from a man aged 45-60 years who received an inactivated influenza vaccine. Donor details come from another sample of the same person, matched by shared clones. The DNA sequence is as follows: TGTGCCAGCAGCCCAGATGGCGGAAGTAACTCCTACGAGCAGTACTTC. Translated, it gives CASSPDGGSNSYEQYF.